These T cell receptor beta chains were read from a single sample in a study of blood T cell repertoires in COVID-19. Assay used: immunoSEQ multiplex PCR; TCRdb lists only in-frame clones, some missing. The sample has over 120,000 clones; approximately 80% are singletons. The source material was PBMCs or T cells enriched from blood (not recorded which). Every receptor here comes from a woman aged 50 to 60 who had recovered from COVID-19. Each CDR3 is given with its conserved first and last residue. A D gene is named only where the DNA matches it firmly. A row's size may be missing; if present it is once, few, many or a size class.

d_call	v_call	j_call	clone_size	cdr3_aa	cdr3_nt
TRBD1	TRBV24-1	TRBJ1-2	-	CATSPATGARYGYTF	TGTGCCACCAGTCCCGCGACAGGGGCTAGATATGGCTACACCTTC
-	TRBV9	TRBJ1-6	-	CASSVGPGAYNSPLHF	TGTGCCAGCAGCGTCGGCCCGGGTGCCTATAATTCACCCCTCCACTTT
-	TRBV4-1	TRBJ1-1	-	CASSPTGTQNTEAFF	TGCGCCAGCAGCCCAACCGGGACACAGAACACTGAAGCTTTCTTT
-	TRBV4-1	TRBJ1-4	few	CASSQAPIVGALNEKLFF	TGCGCCAGCAGCCAAGCCCCGATTGTGGGGGCACTTAATGAAAAACTGTTTTTT
-	TRBV28	TRBJ1-2	-	CASSFIGYTF	TGTGCCAGCAGTTTTATTGGCTACACCTTC
-	TRBV6-5	TRBJ1-5	once	CASSIDRHSNQPQHF	TGTGCCAGCAGTATCGACAGGCATAGCAATCAGCCCCAGCATTTT
TRBD1	TRBV15	TRBJ1-4	-	CATRRGLGEKLFF	TGTGCCACCAGGAGGGGGCTCGGGGAAAAACTGTTTTTT
-	TRBV19	TRBJ1-3	-	CASSITDGAVRGNTIYF	TGTGCCAGTAGTATAACGGACGGAGCGGTCCGTGGAAACACCATATATTTT
TRBD1	TRBV12-3/TRBV12-4	TRBJ2-1	-	CASRARTGTEQFF	TGTGCCAGCCGTGCCCGGACAGGGACTGAGCAGTTCTTC
-	TRBV5-4	TRBJ1-2	-	CASSLEATGFLDYGYTF	TGTGCCAGCAGCTTGGAGGCCACGGGTTTCTTGGACTATGGCTACACCTTC
TRBD1	TRBV6-6	TRBJ1-2	-	CASSPFWPYTGDYGYTF	TGTGCCAGCAGTCCCTTTTGGCCTTACACAGGGGACTATGGCTACACCTTC
-	TRBV3-1/TRBV3-2	TRBJ2-2	-	CASSPTRTGGELFF	TGTGCCAGCAGCCCGACCCGTACAGGCGGGGAGCTGTTTTTT
TRBD1	TRBV5-6	TRBJ1-2	-	CASSFGTDFNYGYTF	TGTGCCAGCAGCTTTGGGACAGACTTTAACTATGGCTACACCTTC
-	TRBV7-9	TRBJ1-4	-	CASSLSGAGEKLFF	TGTGCCAGCAGCTTATCAGGGGCGGGCGAAAAACTGTTTTTT
TRBD2	TRBV6-5	TRBJ2-5	-	CASSAGGRETQYF	TGTGCCAGCTCAGCGGGGGGGCGGGAGACCCAGTACTTC
TRBD2	TRBV7-2	TRBJ2-1	-	CASSLVGTSGGYNEQFF	TGTGCCAGCAGCTTAGTGGGGACTAGCGGGGGGTACAATGAGCAGTTCTTC
-	TRBV2	TRBJ1-1	-	CASSYRTDTEAFF	TGTGCCAGCAGTTACAGGACGGACACTGAAGCTTTCTTT
TRBD1	TRBV2	TRBJ1-5	-	CASRPSPGQAFNQPQHF	TGTGCCAGCAGGCCTAGCCCTGGACAGGCGTTCAATCAGCCCCAGCATTTT
-	TRBV5-4	TRBJ2-3	-	CASSLAGSTDTQYF	TGTGCCAGCAGCTTGGCGGGAAGCACAGATACGCAGTATTTT
-	TRBV11-3	TRBJ2-5	-	CASSAGPGETQYF	TGTGCCAGCAGCGCCGGTCCGGGGGAGACCCAGTACTTC
-	TRBV7-2	TRBJ2-7	-	CASSLGGRTYEQYF	TGTGCCAGCAGCTTAGGAGGACGGACTTACGAGCAGTACTTC
-	TRBV7-9	TRBJ2-3	-	CASSLERGTKPFTDTQYF	TGTGCCAGCAGCTTAGAGCGCGGGACGAAACCTTTCACAGATACGCAGTATTTT